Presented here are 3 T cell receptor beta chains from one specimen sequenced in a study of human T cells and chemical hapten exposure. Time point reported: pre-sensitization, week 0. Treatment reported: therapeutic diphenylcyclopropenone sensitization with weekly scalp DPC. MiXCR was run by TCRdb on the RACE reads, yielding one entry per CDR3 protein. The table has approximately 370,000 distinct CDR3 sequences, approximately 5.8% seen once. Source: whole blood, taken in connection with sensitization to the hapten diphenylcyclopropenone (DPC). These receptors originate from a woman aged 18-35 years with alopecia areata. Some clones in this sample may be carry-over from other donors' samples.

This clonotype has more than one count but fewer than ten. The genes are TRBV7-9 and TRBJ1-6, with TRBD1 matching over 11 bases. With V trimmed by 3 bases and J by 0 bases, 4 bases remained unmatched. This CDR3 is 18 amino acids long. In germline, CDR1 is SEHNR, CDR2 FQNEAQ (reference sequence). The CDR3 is CASSLPGQGGSYNSPLHF. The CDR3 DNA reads TGTGCCAGCAGCTTGCCGGGACAGGGGGGCTCCTATAATTCACCCCTCCACTTT.

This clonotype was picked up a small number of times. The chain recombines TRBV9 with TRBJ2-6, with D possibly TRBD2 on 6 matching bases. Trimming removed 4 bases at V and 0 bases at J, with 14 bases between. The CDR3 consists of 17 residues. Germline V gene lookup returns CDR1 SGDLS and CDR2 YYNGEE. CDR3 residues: CASSPPGLLSGANVLTF. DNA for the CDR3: TGTGCCAGCAGCCCACCGGGACTTCTCTCTGGGGCCAACGTCCTGACTTTC.

The CDR3 nucleotides read TGCGCCAGCAATGGAGGGTACGACAATGAGCAGTTCTTC. Its protein is CASNGGYDNEQFF. The chain employs TRBV5-1 and TRBJ2-1; D possibly corresponds to TRBD2 (6 bases). The V end lost 6 bases, the J end lost 5 bases, and 12 bases lay between the germline ends. The CDR3 totals 13 residues. Looked up from germline, CDR1 is SGHRS and CDR2 is YFSETQ. The whole variable domain, filled in from reference TRBV5-1 and TRBJ2-1, reads KAGVTQTPRYLIKTRGQQVTLSCSPISGHRSVSWYQQTPGQGLQFLFEYFSETQRNKGNFPGRFSGRQFSNSRSEMNVSTLELGDSALYLCASNGGYDNEQFFGPGTRLTVL.